This T cell receptor beta chain was captured by sequencing in a study of OX40 agonist ivuxolimab in advanced cancers. Regarding the study as a whole: It was also the case that some nonresponders had low normalized T-cell clonal expansion.

CDR1 and CDR2 from the germline V gene are MNHEY and SVGAGI. The CDR3 is 13 residues long. V lost 5 bases, J lost 4 bases, and 9 bases lay in between. Sequencing used immunoSEQ multiplex PCR; TCRdb keeps in-frame clones, though not all of them. The table lists approximately 66,000 clones, roughly four fifths of them singletons. Note on this clone: Its antigen is not identified.

The receptor was derived from an adult with an advanced solid tumor such as melanoma, head and neck, liver or kidney cancer. The material sequenced was CD4+ or CD8+ T cells sorted from blood, taken in a trial of the OX40 agonist ivuxolimab. The chain recombines TRBV6-5 with TRBJ2-1; D unresolved. CDR3 nucleotide sequence: TGTGCCAGCAGTCTCGAGAAATACAATGAGCAGTTCTTC. Encoded protein: CASSLEKYNEQFF.